The sequence of this TCR beta chain was determined in a study of response to subunit inactivated influenza vaccine. The study, taken as a whole, reports: The authors suggested that few new T cells are recruited per seasonal influenza vaccination.

Each CDR3 protein is one row after TCRdb ran MiXCR on the RT-PCR reads. The data show over 650,000 distinct CDR3 sequences, about 18% seen once. The CDR3 has 13 amino acids. The germline V and J ends were trimmed by 4 bases and 7 bases, with 11 bases remaining between them. This clonotype appeared many times. Its specificity is not known. The chain couples TRBV12-3 or TRBV12-4 to TRBJ1-5; D not resolved. The TCR comes from a man aged 50 to 59 who received an inactivated influenza vaccine. Sequenced material: PBMCs from blood, taken roughly 5 days after vaccination. Here the CDR3 reads CASSSWENQPQHF. In nucleotides, the CDR3 is TGTGCCAGCAGTTCGTGGGAAAACCAGCCCCAGCATTTT.